This record covers a single T cell receptor beta chain. The antigen is undetermined. Template switching added a universal primer site, and cDNA bore unique molecular identifiers. TCRdb reprocessed the 5' RACE reads with MiXCR, giving one entry per CDR3 protein. The data show about 200,000 distinct CDR3 sequences, around a tenth seen once. The data derive from a study of identical twins. Trimming took 6 bases from V and 0 from J, leaving 9 bases between them. The CDR3 loop spans 14 amino acids. Study conclusions and caveats: Cord blood's abundant beta clonotypes had fewer insertions, unlike memory repertoires. Zero-insertion analyses might be partly confounded by invariant T cells like MAIT and iNKT. Beta out-of-frame sequences showed weaker excess sharing between twins.

The source is a woman younger than 30 in good health. The V and J genes are TRBV12-3 or TRBV12-4 and TRBJ1-5; tentatively, D is TRBD1 (5 bases). The sample taken for sequencing was memory (CD45RO+) T cells sorted from blood. The DNA for the CDR3 is TGTGCCAGCAGAGGGGAGGATAGCAATCAGCCCCAGCATTTT. It encodes CASRGEDSNQPQHF.